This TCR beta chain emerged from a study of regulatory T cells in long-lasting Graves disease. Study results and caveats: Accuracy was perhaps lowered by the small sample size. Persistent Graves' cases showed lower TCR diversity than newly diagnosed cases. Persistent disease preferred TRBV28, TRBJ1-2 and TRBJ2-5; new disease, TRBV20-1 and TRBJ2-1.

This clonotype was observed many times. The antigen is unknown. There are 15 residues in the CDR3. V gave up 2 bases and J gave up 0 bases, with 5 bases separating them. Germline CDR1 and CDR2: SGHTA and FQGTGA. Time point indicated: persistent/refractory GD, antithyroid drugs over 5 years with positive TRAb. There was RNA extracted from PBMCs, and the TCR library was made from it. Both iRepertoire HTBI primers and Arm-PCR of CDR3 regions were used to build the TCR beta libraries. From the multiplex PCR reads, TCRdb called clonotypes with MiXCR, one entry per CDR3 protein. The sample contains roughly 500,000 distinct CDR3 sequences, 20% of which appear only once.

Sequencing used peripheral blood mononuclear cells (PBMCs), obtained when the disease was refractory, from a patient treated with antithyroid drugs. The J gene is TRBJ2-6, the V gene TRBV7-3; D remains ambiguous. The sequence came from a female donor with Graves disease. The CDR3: CASSLGHSGANVLTF. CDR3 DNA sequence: TGTGCCAGCAGCTTAGGTCACTCTGGGGCCAACGTCCTGACTTTC.